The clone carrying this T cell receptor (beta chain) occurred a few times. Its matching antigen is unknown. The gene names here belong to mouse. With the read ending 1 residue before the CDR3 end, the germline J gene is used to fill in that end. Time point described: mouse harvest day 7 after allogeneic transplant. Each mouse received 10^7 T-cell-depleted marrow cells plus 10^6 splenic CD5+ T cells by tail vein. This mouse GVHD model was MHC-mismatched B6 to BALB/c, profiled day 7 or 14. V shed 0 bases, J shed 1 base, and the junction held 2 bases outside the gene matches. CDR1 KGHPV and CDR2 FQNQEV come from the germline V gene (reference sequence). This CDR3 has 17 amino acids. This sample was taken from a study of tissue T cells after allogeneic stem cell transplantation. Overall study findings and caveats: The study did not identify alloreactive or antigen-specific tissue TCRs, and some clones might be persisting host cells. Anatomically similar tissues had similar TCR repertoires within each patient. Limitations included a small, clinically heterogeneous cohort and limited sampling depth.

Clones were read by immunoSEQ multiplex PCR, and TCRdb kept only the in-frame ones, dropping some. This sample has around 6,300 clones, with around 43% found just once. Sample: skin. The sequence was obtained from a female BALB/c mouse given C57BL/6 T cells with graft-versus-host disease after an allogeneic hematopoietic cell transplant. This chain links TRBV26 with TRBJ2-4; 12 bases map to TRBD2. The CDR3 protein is CASSLSGLGGRQNTLYF. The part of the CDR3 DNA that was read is TGTGCCAGCAGTCTGTCGGGACTGGGGGGCCGTCAAAACACCTTGTAC. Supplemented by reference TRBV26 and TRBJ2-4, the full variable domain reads NSKVIQTPRYLVKGQGQKAKMRCIPEKGHPVVFWYQQNKNNEFKFLINFQNQEVLQQIDMTEKRFSAECPSNSPCSLEIQSSEAGDSALYLCASSLSGLGGRQNTLYFGAGTRLSVL.